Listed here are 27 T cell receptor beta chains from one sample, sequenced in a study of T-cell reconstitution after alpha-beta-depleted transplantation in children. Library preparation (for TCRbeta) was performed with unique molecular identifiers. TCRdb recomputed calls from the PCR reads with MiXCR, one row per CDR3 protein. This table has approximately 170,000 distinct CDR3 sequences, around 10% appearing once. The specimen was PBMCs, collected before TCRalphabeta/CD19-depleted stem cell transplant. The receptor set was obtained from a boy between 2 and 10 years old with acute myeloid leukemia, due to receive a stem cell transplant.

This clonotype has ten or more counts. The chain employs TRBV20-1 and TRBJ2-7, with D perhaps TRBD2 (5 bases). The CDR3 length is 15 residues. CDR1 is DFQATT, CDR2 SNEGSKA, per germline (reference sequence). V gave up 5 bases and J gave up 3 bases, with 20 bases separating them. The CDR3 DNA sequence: TGCAGTGCTGGCGGAGTAGTAGCGAAGGTCTACGAGCAGTACTTC. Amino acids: CSAGGVVAKVYEQYF.

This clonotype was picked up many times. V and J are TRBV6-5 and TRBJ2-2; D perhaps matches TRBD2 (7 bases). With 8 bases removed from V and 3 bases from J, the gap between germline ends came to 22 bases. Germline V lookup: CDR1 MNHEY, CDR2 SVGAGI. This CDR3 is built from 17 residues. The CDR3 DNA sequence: TGTGCCAGCGTCCCGCGATGGGGGGGCAAAGACACCGGGGAGCTGTTTTTT. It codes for CASVPRWGGKDTGELFF.

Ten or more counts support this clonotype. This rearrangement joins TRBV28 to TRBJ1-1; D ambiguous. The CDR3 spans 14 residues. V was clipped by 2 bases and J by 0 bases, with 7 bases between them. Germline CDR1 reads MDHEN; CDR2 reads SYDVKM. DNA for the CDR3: TGTGCCAGCAGTTTAATGACTATGAACACTGAAGCTTTCTTT. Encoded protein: CASSLMTMNTEAFF.

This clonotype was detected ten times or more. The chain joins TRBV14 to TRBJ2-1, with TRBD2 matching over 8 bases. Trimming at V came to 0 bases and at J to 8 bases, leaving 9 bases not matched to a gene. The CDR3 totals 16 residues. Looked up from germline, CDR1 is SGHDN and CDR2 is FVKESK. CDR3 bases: TGTGCCAGCAGCCAAGATAACGGGAGGGCGCGGGATGAGCAGTTCTTC. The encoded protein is CASSQDNGRARDEQFF.

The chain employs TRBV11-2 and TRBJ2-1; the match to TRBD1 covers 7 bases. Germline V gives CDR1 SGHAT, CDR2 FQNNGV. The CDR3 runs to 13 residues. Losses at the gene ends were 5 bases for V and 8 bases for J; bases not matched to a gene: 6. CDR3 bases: TGTGCCAGCAGCATCAACAGGGGCGATGAGCAGTTCTTC. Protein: CASSINRGDEQFF.

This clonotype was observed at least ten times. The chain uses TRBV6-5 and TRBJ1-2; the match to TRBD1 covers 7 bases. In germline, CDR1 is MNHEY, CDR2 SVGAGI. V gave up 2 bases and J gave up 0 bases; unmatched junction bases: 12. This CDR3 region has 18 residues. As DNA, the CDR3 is TGTGCCAGCAGTTACCTATTCGTGGCAGGGGGAGCTAACTATGGCTACACCTTC. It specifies CASSYLFVAGGANYGYTF.

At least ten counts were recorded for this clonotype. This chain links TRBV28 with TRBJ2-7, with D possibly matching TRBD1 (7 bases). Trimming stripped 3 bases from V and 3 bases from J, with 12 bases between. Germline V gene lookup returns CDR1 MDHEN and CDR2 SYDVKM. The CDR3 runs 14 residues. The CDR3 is CASSLRGQLYEQYF. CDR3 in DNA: TGTGCCAGCAGTTTGCGGGGACAGCTCTACGAGCAGTACTTC.

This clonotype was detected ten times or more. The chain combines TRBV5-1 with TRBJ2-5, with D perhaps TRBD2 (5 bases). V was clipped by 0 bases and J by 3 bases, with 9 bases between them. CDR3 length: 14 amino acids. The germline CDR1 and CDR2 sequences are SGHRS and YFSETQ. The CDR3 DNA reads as TGCGCCAGCAGCTTGGCTCGGCGGGAAGAGACCCAGTACTTC. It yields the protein CASSLARREETQYF.

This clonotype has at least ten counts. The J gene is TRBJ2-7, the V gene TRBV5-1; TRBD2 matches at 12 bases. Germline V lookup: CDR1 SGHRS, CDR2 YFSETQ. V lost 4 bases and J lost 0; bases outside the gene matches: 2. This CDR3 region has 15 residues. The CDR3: CASSETSGSSYEQYF. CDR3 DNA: TGCGCCAGCAGCGAGACTAGCGGGAGCTCCTACGAGCAGTACTTC.

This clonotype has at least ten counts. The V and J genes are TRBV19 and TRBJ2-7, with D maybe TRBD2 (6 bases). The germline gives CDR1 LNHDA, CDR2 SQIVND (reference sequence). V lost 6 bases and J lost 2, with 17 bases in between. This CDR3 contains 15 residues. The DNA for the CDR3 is TGTGCCAGTAGCTCCTACGGGGGAGCCGCCTACGAGCAGTACTTC. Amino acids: CASSSYGGAAYEQYF. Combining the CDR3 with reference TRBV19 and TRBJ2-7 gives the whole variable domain DGGITQSPKYLFRKEGQNVTLSCEQNLNHDAMYWYRQDPGQGLRLIYYSQIVNDFQKGDIAEGYSVSREKKESFPLTVTSAQKNPTAFYLCASSSYGGAAYEQYFGPGTRLTVT.

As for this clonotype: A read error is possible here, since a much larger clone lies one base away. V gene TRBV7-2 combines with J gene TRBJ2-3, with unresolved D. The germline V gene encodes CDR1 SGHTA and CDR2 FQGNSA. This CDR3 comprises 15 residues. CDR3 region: CDSSPRTTRTDTQYF. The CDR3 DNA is TGTGACAGCAGCCCTCGAACTACCCGCACAGATACGCAGTATTTT.

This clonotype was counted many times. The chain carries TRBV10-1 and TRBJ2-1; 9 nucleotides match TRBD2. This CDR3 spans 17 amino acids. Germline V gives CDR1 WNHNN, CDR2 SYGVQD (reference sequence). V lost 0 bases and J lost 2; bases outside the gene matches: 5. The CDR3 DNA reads TGCGCCAGCAGTGAGTCGACTCGCGGGGGGGCCTACAATGAGCAGTTCTTC. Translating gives CASSESTRGGAYNEQFF.

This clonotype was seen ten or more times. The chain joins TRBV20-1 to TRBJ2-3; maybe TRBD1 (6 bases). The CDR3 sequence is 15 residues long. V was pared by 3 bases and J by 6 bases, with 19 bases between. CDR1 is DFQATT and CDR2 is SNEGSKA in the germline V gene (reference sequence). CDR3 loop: CSARDNREPSDTQYF. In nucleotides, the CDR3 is TGCAGTGCTAGGGACAACAGGGAGCCTAGCGATACGCAGTATTTT.

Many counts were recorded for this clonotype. CDR3 sequence: CASSSGTGTYGYTF. In nucleotides, the CDR3 is TGTGCCAGCAGCAGTGGGACCGGGACTTATGGCTACACCTTC. This rearrangement joins TRBV7-8 to TRBJ1-2; a weak D match, TRBD1 (5 bases). V lost 5 bases, J lost 5 bases, and 15 bases lay in between. CDR1 is SGHVS, CDR2 FQNEAQ, per germline. This CDR3 spans 14 amino acids.

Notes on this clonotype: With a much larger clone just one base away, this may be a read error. This CDR3 reads CASSLGTGIFYHEQFF. The CDR3, as DNA: TGTGCCAGCAGCTTAGGGACAGGGATTTTCTACCATGAGCAGTTCTTC. The J gene is TRBJ2-1, the V gene TRBV7-6, with TRBD1 matching 8 bases. Looked up from germline, CDR1 is SGHVS and CDR2 is FNYEAQ. The CDR3 has 16 amino acids.

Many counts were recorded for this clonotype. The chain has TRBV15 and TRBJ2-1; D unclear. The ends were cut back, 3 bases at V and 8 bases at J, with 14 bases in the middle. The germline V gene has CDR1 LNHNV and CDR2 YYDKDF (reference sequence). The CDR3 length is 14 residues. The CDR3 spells CATSSIRAQYEQFF. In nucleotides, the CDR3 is TGTGCCACCAGCAGTATTCGGGCACAGTATGAGCAGTTCTTC.

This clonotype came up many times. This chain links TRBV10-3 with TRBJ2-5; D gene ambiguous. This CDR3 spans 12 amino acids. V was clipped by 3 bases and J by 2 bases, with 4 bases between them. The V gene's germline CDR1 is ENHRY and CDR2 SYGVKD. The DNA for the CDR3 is TGTGCCATCAGTGACATGCAAGAGACCCAGTACTTC. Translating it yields CAISDMQETQYF.

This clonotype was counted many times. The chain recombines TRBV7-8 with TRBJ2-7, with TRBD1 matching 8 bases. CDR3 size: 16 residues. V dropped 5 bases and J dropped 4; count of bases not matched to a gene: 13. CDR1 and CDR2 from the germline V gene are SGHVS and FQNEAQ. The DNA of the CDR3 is TGTGCCAGCAGCCCCCGGGGGACAGGTTTAGATTACGAGCAGTACGTC. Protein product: CASSPRGTGLDYEQYV.

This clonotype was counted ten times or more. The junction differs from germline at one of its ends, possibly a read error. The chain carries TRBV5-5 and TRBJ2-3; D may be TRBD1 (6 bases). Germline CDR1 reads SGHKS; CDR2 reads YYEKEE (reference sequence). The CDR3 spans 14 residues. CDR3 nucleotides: TGTTCCAGCAGCTTGAGCAGGGGATACGATACGCAGTATTTT. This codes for CSSSLSRGYDTQYF.

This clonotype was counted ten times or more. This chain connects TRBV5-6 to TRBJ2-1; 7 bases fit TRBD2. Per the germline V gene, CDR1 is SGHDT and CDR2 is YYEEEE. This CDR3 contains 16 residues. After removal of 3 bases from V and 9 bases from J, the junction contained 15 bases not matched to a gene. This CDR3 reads CASSYRSIAGEGEQFF. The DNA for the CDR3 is TGTGCCAGCAGCTATAGGAGCATCGCGGGAGAAGGTGAGCAGTTCTTC.

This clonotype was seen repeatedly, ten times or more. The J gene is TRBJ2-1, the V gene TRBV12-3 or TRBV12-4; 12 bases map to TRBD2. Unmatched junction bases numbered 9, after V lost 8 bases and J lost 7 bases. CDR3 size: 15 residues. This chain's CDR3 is CASSTLAGGGNEQFF. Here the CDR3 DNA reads TGTGCCAGCTCGACTCTAGCGGGAGGGGGTAATGAGCAGTTCTTC.

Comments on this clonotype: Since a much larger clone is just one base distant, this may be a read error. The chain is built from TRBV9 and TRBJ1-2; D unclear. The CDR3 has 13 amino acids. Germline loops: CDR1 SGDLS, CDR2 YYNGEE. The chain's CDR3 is CASSAGVASGDTF. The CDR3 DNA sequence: TGTGCCAGCAGCGCCGGGGTGGCTAGTGGCGACACCTTC.

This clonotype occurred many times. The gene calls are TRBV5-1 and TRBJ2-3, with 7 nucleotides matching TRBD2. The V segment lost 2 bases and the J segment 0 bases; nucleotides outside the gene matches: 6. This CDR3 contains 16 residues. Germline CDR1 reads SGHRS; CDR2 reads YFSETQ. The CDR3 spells CASSFIAGISTDTQYF. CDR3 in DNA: TGCGCCAGCAGCTTCATAGCGGGTATTAGCACAGATACGCAGTATTTT.

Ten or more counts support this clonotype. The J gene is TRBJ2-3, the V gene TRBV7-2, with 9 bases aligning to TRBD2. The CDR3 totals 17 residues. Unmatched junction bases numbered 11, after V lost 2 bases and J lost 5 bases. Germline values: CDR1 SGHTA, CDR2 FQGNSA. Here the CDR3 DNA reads TGTGCCAGCAGCTTAAGTCCGCGGGGGGGCCTTCAAGATACGCAGTATTTT. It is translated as CASSLSPRGGLQDTQYF. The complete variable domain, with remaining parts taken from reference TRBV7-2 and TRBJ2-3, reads GAGVSQSPSNKVTEKGKDVELRCDPISGHTALYWYRQSLGQGLEFLIYFQGNSAPDKSGLPSDRFSAERTGGSVSTLTIQRTQQEDSAVYLCASSLSPRGGLQDTQYFGPGTRLTVL.

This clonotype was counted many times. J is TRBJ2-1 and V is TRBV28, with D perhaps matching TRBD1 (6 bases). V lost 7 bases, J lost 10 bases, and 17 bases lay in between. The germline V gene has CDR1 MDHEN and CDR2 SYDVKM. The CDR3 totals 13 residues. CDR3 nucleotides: TGTGCCAGCATCTGGGGTGGGGGCGGCGAGCAGTTCTTC. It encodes CASIWGGGGEQFF.

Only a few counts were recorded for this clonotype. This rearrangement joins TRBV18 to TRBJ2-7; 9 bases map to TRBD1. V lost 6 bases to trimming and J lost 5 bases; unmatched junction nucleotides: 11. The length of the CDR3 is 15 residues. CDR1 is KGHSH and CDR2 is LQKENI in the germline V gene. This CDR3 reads CASSESGTGWHEQYV. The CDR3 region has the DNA TGTGCCAGCTCCGAGTCCGGGACAGGGTGGCACGAGCAGTACGTC.

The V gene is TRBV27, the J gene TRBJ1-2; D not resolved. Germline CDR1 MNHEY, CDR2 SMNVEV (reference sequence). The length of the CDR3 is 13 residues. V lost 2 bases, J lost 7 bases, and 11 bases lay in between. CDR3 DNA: TGTGCCAGCAGTTTAGCACGGGAAAGTGGCTACACCTTC. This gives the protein CASSLARESGYTF.